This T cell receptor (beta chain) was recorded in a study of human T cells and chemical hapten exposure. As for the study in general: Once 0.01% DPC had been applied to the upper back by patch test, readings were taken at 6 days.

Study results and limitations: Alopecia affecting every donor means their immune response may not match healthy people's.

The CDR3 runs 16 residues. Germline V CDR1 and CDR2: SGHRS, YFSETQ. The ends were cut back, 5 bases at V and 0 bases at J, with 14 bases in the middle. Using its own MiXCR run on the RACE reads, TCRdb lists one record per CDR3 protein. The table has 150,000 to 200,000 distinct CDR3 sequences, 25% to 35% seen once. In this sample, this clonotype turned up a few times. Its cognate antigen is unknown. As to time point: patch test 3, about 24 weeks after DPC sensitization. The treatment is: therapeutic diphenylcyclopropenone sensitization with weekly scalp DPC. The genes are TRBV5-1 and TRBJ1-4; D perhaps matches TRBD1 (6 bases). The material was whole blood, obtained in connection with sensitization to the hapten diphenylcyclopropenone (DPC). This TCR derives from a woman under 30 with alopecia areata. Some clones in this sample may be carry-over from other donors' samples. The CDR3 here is CASRLGGPATNEKLFF. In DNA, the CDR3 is TGCGCCAGCAGACTGGGGGGCCCTGCAACTAATGAAAAACTGTTTTTT. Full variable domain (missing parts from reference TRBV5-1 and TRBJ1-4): KAGVTQTPRYLIKTRGQQVTLSCSPISGHRSVSWYQQTPGQGLQFLFEYFSETQRNKGNFPGRFSGRQFSNSRSEMNVSTLELGDSALYLCASRLGGPATNEKLFFGSGTQLSVL.